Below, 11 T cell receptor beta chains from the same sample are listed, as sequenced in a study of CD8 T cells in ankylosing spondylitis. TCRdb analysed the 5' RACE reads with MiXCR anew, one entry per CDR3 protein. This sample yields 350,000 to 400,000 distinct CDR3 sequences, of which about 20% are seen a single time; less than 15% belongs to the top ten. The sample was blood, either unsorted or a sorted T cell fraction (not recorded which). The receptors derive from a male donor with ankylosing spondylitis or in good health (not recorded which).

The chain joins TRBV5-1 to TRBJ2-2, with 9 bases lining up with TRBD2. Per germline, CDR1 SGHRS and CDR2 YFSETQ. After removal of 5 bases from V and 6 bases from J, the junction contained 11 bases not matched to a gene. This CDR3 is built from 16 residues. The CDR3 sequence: CASRSSAGGLSGELFF. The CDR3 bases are TGCGCCAGCAGGAGTTCAGCGGGGGGCCTCTCCGGGGAGCTGTTTTTT.

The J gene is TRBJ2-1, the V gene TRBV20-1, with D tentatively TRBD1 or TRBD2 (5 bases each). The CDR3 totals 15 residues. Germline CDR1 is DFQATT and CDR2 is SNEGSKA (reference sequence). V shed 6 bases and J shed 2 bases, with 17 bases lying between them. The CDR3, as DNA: TGCAGTGCAACTTTGGGGGAAGGGACCTACAATGAGCAGTTCTTC. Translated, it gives CSATLGEGTYNEQFF.

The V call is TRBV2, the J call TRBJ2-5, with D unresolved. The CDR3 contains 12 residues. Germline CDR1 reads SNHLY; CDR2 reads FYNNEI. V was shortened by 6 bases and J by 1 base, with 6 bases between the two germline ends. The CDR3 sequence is CASREPQETQYF. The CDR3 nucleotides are TGTGCCAGCAGGGAACCCCAAGAGACCCAGTACTTC.

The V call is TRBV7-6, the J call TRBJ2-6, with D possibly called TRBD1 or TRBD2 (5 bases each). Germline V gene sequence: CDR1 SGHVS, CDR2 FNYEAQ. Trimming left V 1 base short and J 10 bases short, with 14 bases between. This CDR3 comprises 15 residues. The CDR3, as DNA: TGTGCCAGCAGCTTAGAAGGTGGTGGGGGAAACGTCCTGACTTTC. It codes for CASSLEGGGGNVLTF. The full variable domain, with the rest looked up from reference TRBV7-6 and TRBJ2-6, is GAGVSQSPRYKVTKRGQDVALRCDPISGHVSLYWYRQALGQGPEFLTYFNYEAQQDKSGLPNDRFSAERPEGSISTLTIQRTEQRDSAMYRCASSLEGGGGNVLTFGAGSRLTVL.

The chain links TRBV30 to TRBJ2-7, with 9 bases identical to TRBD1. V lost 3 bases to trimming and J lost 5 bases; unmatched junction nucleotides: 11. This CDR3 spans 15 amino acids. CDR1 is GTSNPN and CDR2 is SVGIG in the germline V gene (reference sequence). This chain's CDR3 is CAWRIRQGVIDEQYF. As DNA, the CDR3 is TGTGCCTGGAGAATCAGACAGGGGGTTATAGACGAGCAGTACTTC.

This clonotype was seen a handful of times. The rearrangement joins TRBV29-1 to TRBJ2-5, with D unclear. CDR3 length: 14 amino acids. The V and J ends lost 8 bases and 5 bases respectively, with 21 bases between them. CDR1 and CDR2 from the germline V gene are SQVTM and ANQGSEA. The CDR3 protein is CSIFWAPEEETQYF. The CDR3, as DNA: TGCAGCATATTCTGGGCCCCCGAGGAGGAGACCCAGTACTTC.

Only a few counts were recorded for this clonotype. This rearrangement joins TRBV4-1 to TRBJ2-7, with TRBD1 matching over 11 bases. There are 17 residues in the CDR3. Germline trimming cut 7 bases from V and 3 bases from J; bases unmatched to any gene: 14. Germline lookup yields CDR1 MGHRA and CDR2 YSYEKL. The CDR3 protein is CASTYSAGTGGNYEQYF. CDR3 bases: TGCGCCAGCACCTATTCAGCTGGGACAGGGGGTAACTACGAGCAGTACTTC.

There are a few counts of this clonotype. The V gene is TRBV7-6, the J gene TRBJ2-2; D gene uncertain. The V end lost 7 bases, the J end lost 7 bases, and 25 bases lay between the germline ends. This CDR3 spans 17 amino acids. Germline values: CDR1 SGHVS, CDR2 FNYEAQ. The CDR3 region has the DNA TGTGCCAGCACGGCCAGGACCCAAGTAGCCTCAGGCGGGGAGCTGTTTTTT. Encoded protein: CASTARTQVASGGELFF.

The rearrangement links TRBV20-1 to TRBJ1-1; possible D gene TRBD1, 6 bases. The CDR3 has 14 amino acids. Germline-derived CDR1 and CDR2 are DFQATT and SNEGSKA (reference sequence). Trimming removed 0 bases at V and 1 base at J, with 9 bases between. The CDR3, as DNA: TGCAGTGCTAGAGAAGACAGGAGGAACACTGAAGCTTTCTTT. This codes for CSAREDRRNTEAFF.

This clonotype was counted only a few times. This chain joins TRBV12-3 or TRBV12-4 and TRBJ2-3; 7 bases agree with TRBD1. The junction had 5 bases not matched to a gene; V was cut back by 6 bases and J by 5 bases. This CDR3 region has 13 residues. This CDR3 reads CASSGQDGDTQYF. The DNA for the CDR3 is TGTGCCAGCAGCGGACAGGATGGAGATACGCAGTATTTT.

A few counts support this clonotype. The CDR3 loop reads CAPRRPSSYEQYF. Written as DNA, the CDR3 is TGTGCCCCCAGGCGACCGAGCTCCTACGAGCAGTACTTC. This chain uses TRBV2 with TRBJ2-7; D remains unclear. V shed 11 bases and J shed 0 bases, with 14 bases lying between them. The CDR3 has 13 residues. From germline, CDR1 is SNHLY and CDR2 FYNNEI.